This T cell receptor (beta chain) comes out of a study of STAT3 mutations in large granular lymphocyte leukemia. The V and J ends lost 10 bases and 0 bases, in that order; junction bases with no gene match: 22. This CDR3 comprises 19 residues. The germline CDR1 and CDR2 sequences are SGHNT and YYREEE (reference sequence). TCRdb's table, derived via immunoSEQ multiplex PCR, lists solely in-frame clones and lacks some. The sample has around 15,000 clones; around 90% are singletons. Study-level findings and limits: After therapy, about 35% of the 18 patients switched clonotypes, all new clones STAT3 wild type. Every T-cell large granular lymphocyte leukemia patient had at least one immunodominant TCR beta clonotype.

Comment on this clone: Antigen unknown.

Sequenced sample: peripheral blood mononuclear cells. The rearrangement joins TRBV5-4 to TRBJ2-1, with 7 positions matching TRBD2. This clonotype was sampled from a woman between 50 and 59 years old with T-cell large granular lymphocyte leukemia. Some clones in this sample may be carry-over from other donors' samples. The CDR3 here is CAPKLAHTSETSSYNEQFF. Here the CDR3 DNA reads TGTGCCCCCAAGCTTGCCCACACTAGCGAAACTAGCTCCTACAATGAGCAGTTCTTC.